Listed below are T cell receptor beta chains from one sample, sequenced in a study of cytomegalovirus exposure and HLA in healthy donors. The assay was immunoSEQ multiplex PCR, and TCRdb's table has in-frame clones only and misses some. The table has 150,000 to 200,000 clones, around 74% seen once. Sequencing was performed on PBMCs. The receptor set was obtained from a female donor in good health and CMV-seronegative. The CDR3 runs from the conserved cysteine through the conserved F or W. A D gene is named only where the DNA matches it firmly. Not all rows give a size; the values are once, few, many and, for expanded clones, a class.

V	J	size	D	DNA	CDR3
TRBV18	TRBJ2-2	once	NA	TGTGCCAGCTCACCACCGGGCAGCCTTGACGGTACCGGGGAGCTGTTTTTT	CASSPPGSLDGTGELFF
TRBV6-5	TRBJ1-2	NA	TRBD1	TGTGCCAGCAGTTACCTGAGACAGGGAAACTATGGCTACACCTTC	CASSYLRQGNYGYTF
TRBV4-1	TRBJ1-2	NA	NA	TGCGCCAGCAGCCAAGTTCGGGACACCCCGAAGAACTATGGCTACACCTTC	CASSQVRDTPKNYGYTF
TRBV5-6	TRBJ2-7	NA	NA	TGTGCCAGCAGCGGCCGGGACTGGACGAACTCCTACGAGCAGTACTTC	CASSGRDWTNSYEQYF
TRBV6-5	TRBJ2-1	NA	TRBD1	TGTGCCAGCACCCGGGACAGGGTCTCCTACAATGAGCAGTTCTTC	CASTRDRVSYNEQFF
TRBV30	TRBJ1-1	few	NA	TGTGCCTGGACCCCTCGACTCGGAGTTCAAGCTTTCTTT	CAWTPRLGVQAFF
TRBV5-1	TRBJ2-1	NA	NA	TGCGCCAGCAGCTTGTTGGCCGACAATGAGCAGTTCTTC	CASSLLADNEQFF
TRBV7-2	TRBJ2-3	few	NA	TGTGCCAGCAGCTCTCGGACAGATCCAGATACGCAGTATTTT	CASSSRTDPDTQYF
TRBV19	TRBJ2-2	NA	NA	TGTGCCAGTAGTATAGAGGGCGGGGTCGGGGAGCTGTTTTTT	CASSIEGGVGELFF
TRBV5-4	TRBJ2-1	NA	NA	TGTGCCAGCAGTGTACAGGGTACTGAGCAGTTCTTC	CASSVQGTEQFF
TRBV19	TRBJ1-3	NA	NA	TGTGCCAGTTCGGGACTAGTCGGAAACACCATATATTTT	CASSGLVGNTIYF
TRBV19	TRBJ1-5	NA	NA	TGTGCCAGTAGTATTAGGGCAGTGGAGGCCTATCAGCCCCAGCATTTT	CASSIRAVEAYQPQHF
TRBV11-2	TRBJ2-7	NA	NA	TGTGCCAGCAGCTTAGGCACATCCTACGAGCAGTACTTC	CASSLGTSYEQYF
TRBV5-4	TRBJ2-6	NA	TRBD2	TGTGCCAGCAGACCTGGGGGGGTCGGGGCCAACGTCCTGACTTTC	CASRPGGVGANVLTF
TRBV4-2	TRBJ2-7	NA	TRBD2	TGTGCCAGCAGCCGGGGACTAGGACCCTACGAGCAGTACTTC	CASSRGLGPYEQYF
TRBV30	TRBJ1-1	NA	NA	TGTGCCTGGAGTCCAGGGAGGACCTCCACTGAAGCTTTCTTT	CAWSPGRTSTEAFF
TRBV30	TRBJ2-5	NA	NA	TGTGCCGGGCGGGGAACCGACGAGACCCAGTACTTC	CAGRGTDETQYF
TRBV7-3	TRBJ2-7	NA	TRBD2	TGTGCCAGCAGCTTAACGGGGACGGGAGGGGTTGGCGAGCAGTACTTC	CASSLTGTGGVGEQYF
TRBV5-6	TRBJ2-3	NA	TRBD2	TGTGCCAGCAGCTACGGGAGGATTGAAGATACGCAGTATTTT	CASSYGRIEDTQYF
TRBV21-1	TRBJ1-2	NA	NA	TGTGCCAGCAGCAAAGGAGGGCAGGGGGGTGGCTACACCTTC	CASSKGGQGGGYTF
TRBV19	TRBJ1-1	NA	NA	TGTGCCAGTAGTATCCCCCCTGGACAGAAAATAACTGAAGCTTTCTTT	CASSIPPGQKITEAFF
TRBV7-3	TRBJ2-7	NA	TRBD2	TGTGCCAGCGCACAGGCGGGGGGATCCTACGAGCAGTACTTC	CASAQAGGSYEQYF
TRBV13	TRBJ2-7	NA	TRBD2	TGTGCCAGCAGCCCGGGGGGGGGCTCCTACGAGCAGTACTTC	CASSPGGGSYEQYF
TRBV5-8	TRBJ2-1	NA	TRBD1	TGTGCCAGCAGCTCGGACAGGTACAATGAGCAGTTCTTC	CASSSDRYNEQFF
TRBV5-6	TRBJ1-1	NA	TRBD1	TGTGCCAGCAGCCCCGGGGGACAGGGCCGGGAAGCTTTCTTT	CASSPGGQGREAFF
TRBV29-1	TRBJ2-1	NA	TRBD1	TGCAGCGTTGCAGGGACAGGGGGCGCGGAGCAGTTCTTC	CSVAGTGGAEQFF
TRBV19	TRBJ1-5	once	NA	TGTGCCACAGGATCGAATCAGCCCCAGCATTTT	CATGSNQPQHF
TRBV7-6	TRBJ1-1	NA	NA	TGTGCCAGCAGCTTGAGGGTCGGGAACACTGAAGCTTTCTTT	CASSLRVGNTEAFF
TRBV4-1	TRBJ2-1	NA	TRBD1	TGCGCCAGCAGCCTGAAGGGACAGGGGGCAAATGAGCAGTTCTTC	CASSLKGQGANEQFF
TRBV9	TRBJ2-5	NA	TRBD1	TGTGCCAGCAGCGTAAGGGACAGGGGAGAGACCCAGTACTTC	CASSVRDRGETQYF
TRBV7-2	TRBJ2-3	NA	TRBD2	TGTGCCAGCAGCCCGCTTGGGACTAGCGACACAGATACGCAGTATTTT	CASSPLGTSDTDTQYF
TRBV5-1	TRBJ1-1	NA	NA	TGCGCCAGCAGCTGGGGGCCGGGAGGTGGGGAGTTCTTT	CASSWGPGGGEFF
TRBV19	TRBJ1-4	NA	TRBD1	TGTGCCAGCCGTCCTGGGACAGGGCTTCGGAATGAAAAACTGTTTTTT	CASRPGTGLRNEKLFF
TRBV2	TRBJ2-7	NA	TRBD2	TGTGCCAGCAGTGGGGCTAGCGGGGGATCCTACGAGCAGTACTTC	CASSGASGGSYEQYF
TRBV30	TRBJ2-6	NA	NA	TGTGCCTGGACTCCGTGGCAACAGGCTAACGCTGGGGCCAACGTCCTGACTTTC	CAWTPWQQANAGANVLTF
TRBV19	TRBJ1-5	once	NA	TGTGCCAGTACCCCCCGGGAGAGCAATCAGCCCCAGCATTTT	CASTPRESNQPQHF
TRBV2	TRBJ1-1	NA	TRBD1	TGTGCCAGCAGGGGAGAACAGGGGGCAGGGACTGAAGCTTTCTTT	CASRGEQGAGTEAFF
TRBV6-5	TRBJ1-1	NA	NA	TGTGCCAGCAGTTACGCCTTGCGGGGGACGACTGAAGCTTTCTTT	CASSYALRGTTEAFF
TRBV5-1	TRBJ1-2	NA	NA	TGCGCCAGCAGCTTGGGTTCAGGGGCCCACTATGGCTACACCTTC	CASSLGSGAHYGYTF
TRBV29-1	TRBJ2-5	NA	NA	TGCAGCGCGCCTTGGGGGGAGACCCAGTACTTC	CSAPWGETQYF
TRBV29-1	TRBJ2-6	NA	NA	TGCAGCGCCCGGGGCTCTGGGGCCAACGTCCTGACTTTC	CSARGSGANVLTF
TRBV2	TRBJ2-4	NA	NA	TGTGCCAGCAGTGAAGTCGGGGGATTTGCTGGAAACATTCAGTACTTC	CASSEVGGFAGNIQYF
TRBV7-2	TRBJ2-1	few	NA	TGTGCCAGCAGCTCGAGCGTGGGGGCGAGCTCCTACAATGAGCAGTTCTTC	CASSSSVGASSYNEQFF